The subject of this entry is one T cell receptor (beta chain). The antigen remains undetermined. Carried by the TCR beta cDNA libraries were unique molecular identifiers. MiXCR, run by TCRdb on the PCR reads, gives a single entry per CDR3 protein. Altogether about 620,000 distinct CDR3 sequences are present, roughly 40% being singletons, with the ten largest covering about 1.5%. The record originates from a study of post-analysis software for immune sequencing data. Study-wide results and limits: A significant reduction in normalized Chao1 diversity was observed in multiple sclerosis patients versus controls. Higher frequency in patients than in controls was seen for a handful of TRBV segments, with TRBV5-6, TRBV5-1 and TRBV20-1 among them.

CDR1 is DFQATT, CDR2 SNEGSKA, per germline (reference sequence). The CDR3 runs 16 residues. V dropped 0 bases and J dropped 8; count of bases not matched to a gene: 8. The rearrangement uses TRBV20-1 and TRBJ2-1, with 12 positions matching TRBD2. Material: blood. The origin of this receptor is a girl aged 10-17 years with multiple sclerosis. CDR3 loop: CSARDPQLAGGDEQFF. In DNA form, the CDR3 reads TGCAGTGCTAGAGACCCGCAACTAGCGGGAGGCGATGAGCAGTTCTTC.